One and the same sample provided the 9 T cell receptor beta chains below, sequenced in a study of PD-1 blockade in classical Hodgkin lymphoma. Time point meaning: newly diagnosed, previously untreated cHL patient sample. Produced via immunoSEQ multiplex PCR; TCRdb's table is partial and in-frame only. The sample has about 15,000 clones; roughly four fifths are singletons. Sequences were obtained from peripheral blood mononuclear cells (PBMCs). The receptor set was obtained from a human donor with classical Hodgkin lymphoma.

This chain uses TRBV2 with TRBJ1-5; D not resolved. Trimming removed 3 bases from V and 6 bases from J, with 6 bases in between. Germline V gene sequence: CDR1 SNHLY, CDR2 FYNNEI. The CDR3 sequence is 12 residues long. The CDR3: CASSDGAQPQHF. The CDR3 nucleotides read TGTGCCAGCAGTGACGGCGCTCAGCCCCAGCATTTT.

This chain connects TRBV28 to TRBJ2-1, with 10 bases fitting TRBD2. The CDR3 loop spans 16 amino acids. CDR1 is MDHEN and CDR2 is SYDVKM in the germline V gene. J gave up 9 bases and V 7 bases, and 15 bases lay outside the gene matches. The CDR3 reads CASTGGGAGGFGEQFF. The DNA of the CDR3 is TGTGCCAGCACTGGGGGAGGAGCGGGAGGGTTTGGTGAGCAGTTCTTC.

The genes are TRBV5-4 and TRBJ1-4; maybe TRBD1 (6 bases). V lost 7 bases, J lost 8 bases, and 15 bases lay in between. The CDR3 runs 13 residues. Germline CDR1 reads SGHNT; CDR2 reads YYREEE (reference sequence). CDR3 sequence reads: CASGPGVGEKLFF. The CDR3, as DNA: TGTGCCAGCGGACCAGGGGTGGGAGAAAAACTGTTTTTT.

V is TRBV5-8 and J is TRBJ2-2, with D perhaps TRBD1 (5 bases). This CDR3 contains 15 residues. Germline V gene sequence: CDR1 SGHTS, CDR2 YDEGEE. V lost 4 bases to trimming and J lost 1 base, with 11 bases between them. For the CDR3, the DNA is TGTGCCAGCAGCGACAGTACGCGGAACACCGGGGAGCTGTTTTTT. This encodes CASSDSTRNTGELFF.

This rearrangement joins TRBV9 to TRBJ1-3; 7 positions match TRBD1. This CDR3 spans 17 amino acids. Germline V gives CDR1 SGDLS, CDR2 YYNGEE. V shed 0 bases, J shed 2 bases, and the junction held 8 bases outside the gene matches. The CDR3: CASSVALTGAAGNTIYF. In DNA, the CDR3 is TGTGCCAGCAGCGTAGCGCTCACAGGGGCGGCTGGAAACACCATATATTTT.

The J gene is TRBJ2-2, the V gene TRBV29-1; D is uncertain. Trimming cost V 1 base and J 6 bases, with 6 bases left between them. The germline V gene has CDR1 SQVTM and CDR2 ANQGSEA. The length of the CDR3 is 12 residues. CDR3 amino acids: CSVEVGPGELFF. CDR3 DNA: TGCAGCGTTGAAGTAGGGCCCGGGGAGCTGTTTTTT.

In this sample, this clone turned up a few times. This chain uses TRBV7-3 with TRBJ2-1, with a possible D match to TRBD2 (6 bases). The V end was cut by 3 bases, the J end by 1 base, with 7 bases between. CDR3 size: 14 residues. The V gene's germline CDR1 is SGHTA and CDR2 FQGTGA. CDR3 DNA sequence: TGTGCCAGCAGCTTGGGGGGATCCTACAATGAGCAGTTCTTC. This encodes CASSLGGSYNEQFF.

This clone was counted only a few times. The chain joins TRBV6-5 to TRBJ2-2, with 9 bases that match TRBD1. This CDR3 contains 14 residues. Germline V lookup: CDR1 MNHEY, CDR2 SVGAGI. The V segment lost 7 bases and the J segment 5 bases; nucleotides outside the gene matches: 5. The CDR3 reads CASTGDRDTGELFF. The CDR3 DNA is TGTGCCAGCACAGGGGACAGGGATACCGGGGAGCTGTTTTTT.

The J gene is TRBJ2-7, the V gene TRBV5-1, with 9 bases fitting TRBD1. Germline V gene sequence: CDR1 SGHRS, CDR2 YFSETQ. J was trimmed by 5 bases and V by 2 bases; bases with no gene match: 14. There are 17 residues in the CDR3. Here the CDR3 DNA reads TGCGCCAGCAGCTTTATCCCGGGACAGGGTATTACGAACGAGCAGTACTTC. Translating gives CASSFIPGQGITNEQYF.